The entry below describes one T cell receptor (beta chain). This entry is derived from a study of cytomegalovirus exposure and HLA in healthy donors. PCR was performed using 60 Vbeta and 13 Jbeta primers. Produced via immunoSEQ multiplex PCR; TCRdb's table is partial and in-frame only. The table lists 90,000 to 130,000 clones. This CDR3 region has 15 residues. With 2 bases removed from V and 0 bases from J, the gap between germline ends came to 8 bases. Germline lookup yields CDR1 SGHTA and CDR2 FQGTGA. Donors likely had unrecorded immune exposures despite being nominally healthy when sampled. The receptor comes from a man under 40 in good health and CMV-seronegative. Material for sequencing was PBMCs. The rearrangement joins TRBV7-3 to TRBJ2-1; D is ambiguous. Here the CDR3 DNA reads TGTGCCAGCAGCTTAGGTGTCAGCTCCTACAATGAGCAGTTCTTC. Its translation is CASSLGVSSYNEQFF.